The present entry profiles one T cell receptor (beta chain) with its context. CDR1 is LGHNA, CDR2 YSLEER, per germline. V lost 4 bases, J lost 5 bases, and 7 bases stayed unmatched. The CDR3 has 15 amino acids. The source of the sample is a study of shared T cell receptors in the human thymus. TCRdb's table, derived via immunoSEQ multiplex PCR, lists solely in-frame clones and lacks some. The data show 630,000 or so clones, roughly 86% seen once. The data were also submitted as part of a second study, on human thymus T cells. Per that paper: Each of the donors was a healthy Finnish infant who was undergoing open corrective cardiac surgery for congenital heart defects. Resections that were taken during corrective heart surgery supplied the thymus tissue. V and J genes seemed to be used with bias in thymic and blood repertoires. Related reports documented highly overlapping thymic repertoires among unrelated individuals.

The sequencing input was thymocytes. The gene calls are TRBV4-3 and TRBJ2-2; 7 bases line up with TRBD2. The clonotype originates from a boy younger than two with a congenital heart defect. Here the CDR3 reads CASSPLAVGTGELFF. Written as DNA, the CDR3 is TGCGCCAGCAGCCCGCTAGCGGTAGGAACCGGGGAGCTGTTTTTT.